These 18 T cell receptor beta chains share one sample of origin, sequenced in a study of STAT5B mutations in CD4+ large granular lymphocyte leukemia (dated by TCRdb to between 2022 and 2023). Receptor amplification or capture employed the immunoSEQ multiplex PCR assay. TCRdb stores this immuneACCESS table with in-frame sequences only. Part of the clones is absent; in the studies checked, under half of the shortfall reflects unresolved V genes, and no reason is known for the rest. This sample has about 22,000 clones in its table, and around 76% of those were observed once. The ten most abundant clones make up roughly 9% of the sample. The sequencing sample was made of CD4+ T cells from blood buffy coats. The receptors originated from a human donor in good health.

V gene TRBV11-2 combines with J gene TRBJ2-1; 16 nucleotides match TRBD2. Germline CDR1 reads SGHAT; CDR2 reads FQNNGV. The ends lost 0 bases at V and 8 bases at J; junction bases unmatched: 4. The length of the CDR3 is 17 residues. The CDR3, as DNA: TGTGCCAGCAGCTTAGACCCCGGGACTAGCGGGAGGGATGAGCAGTTCTTC. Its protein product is CASSLDPGTSGRDEQFF.

The CDR3 region is CASSLQRTGANEQFF. The DNA for the CDR3 is TGTGCCAGCAGCTTGCAACGGACAGGGGCCAATGAGCAGTTCTTC. This chain connects TRBV7-6 to TRBJ2-1; 9 nucleotides match TRBD1. V gave up 3 bases and J gave up 6 bases; unmatched junction bases: 6. The CDR3 contains 15 residues. CDR1 SGHVS and CDR2 FNYEAQ come from the germline V gene.

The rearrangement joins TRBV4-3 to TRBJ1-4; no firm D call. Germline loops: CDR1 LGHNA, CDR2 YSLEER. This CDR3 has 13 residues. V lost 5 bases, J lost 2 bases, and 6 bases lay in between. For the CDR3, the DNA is TGCGCCAGCAGCGCCACGACTAATGAAAAACTGTTTTTT. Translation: CASSATTNEKLFF.

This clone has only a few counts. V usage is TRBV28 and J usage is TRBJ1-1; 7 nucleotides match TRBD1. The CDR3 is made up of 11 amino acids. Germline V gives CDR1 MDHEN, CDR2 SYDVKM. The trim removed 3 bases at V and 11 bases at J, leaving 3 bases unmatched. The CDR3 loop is CASSLSRGAFF. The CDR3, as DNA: TGTGCCAGCAGTTTGAGCAGGGGGGCTTTCTTT.

CDR3 loop: CASSQTGEVNIQYF. DNA of the CDR3: TGTGCCAGCAGCCAGACAGGGGAGGTGAACATTCAGTACTTC. The chain is built from TRBV4-2 and TRBJ2-4; TRBD1 matches 8 bases. In germline, CDR1 is LGHNA, CDR2 YNFKEQ. Losses at the gene ends were 3 bases for V and 7 bases for J; bases not matched to a gene: 5. The length of the CDR3 is 14 residues.

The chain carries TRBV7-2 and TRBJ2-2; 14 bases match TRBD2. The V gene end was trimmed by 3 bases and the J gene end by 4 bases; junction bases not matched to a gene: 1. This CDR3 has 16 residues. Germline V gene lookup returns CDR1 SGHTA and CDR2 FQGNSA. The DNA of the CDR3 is TGTGCCAGCAGCTTGGGACTAGCGGGAGCCACCGGGGAGCTGTTTTTT. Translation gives CASSLGLAGATGELFF.

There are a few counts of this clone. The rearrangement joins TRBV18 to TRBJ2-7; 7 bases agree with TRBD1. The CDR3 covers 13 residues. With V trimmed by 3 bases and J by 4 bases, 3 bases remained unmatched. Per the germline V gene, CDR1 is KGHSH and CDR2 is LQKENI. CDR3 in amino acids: CASSPGQWYEQYF. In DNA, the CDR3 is TGTGCCAGCTCACCGGGACAGTGGTACGAGCAGTACTTC.

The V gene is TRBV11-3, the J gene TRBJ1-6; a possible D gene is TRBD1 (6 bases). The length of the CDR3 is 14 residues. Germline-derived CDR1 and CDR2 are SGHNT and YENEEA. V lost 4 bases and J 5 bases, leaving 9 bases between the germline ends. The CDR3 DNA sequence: TGTGCCAGCAGCTCCAGGACAGATAATTCACCCCTCCACTTT. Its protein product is CASSSRTDNSPLHF.

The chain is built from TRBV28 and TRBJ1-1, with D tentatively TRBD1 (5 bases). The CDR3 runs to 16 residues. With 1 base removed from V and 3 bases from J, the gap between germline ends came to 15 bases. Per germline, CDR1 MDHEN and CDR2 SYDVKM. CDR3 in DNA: TGTGCCAGCAGTTTATTTGGGGGAGGGTGGGACACTGAAGCTTTCTTT. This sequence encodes CASSLFGGGWDTEAFF.

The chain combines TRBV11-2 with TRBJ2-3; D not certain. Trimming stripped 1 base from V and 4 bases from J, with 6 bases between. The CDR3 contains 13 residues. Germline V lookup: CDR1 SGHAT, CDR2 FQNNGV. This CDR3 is CASSLGLADTQYF. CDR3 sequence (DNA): TGTGCCAGCAGCTTAGGACTGGCAGATACGCAGTATTTT.

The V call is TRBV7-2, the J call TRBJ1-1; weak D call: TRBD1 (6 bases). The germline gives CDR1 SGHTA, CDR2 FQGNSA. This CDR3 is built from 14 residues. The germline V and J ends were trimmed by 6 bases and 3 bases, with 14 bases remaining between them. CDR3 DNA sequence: TGTGCCAGCAGGCCAACAGGGCTGGACACTGAAGCTTTCTTT. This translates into CASRPTGLDTEAFF.

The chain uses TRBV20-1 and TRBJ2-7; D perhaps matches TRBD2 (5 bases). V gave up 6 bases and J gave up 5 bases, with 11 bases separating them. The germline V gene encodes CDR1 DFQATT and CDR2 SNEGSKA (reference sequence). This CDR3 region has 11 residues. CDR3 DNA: TGCAGTGCGGAGGACGTCAACGAGCAGTACTTC. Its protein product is CSAEDVNEQYF.

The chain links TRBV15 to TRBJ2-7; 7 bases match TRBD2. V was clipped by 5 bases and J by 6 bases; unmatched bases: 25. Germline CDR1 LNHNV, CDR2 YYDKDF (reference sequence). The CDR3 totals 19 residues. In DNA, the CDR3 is TGTGCCACCAGCGGACGTGCTTACGGGGAGGGAGCGACTCTGGGCGAGCAGTACTTC. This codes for CATSGRAYGEGATLGEQYF.

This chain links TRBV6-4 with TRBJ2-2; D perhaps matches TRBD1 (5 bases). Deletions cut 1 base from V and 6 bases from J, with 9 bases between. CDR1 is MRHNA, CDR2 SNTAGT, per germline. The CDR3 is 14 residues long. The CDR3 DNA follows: TGTGCCAGCAGTGACTACCTAGGGGCCGGGGAGCTGTTTTTT. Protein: CASSDYLGAGELFF.

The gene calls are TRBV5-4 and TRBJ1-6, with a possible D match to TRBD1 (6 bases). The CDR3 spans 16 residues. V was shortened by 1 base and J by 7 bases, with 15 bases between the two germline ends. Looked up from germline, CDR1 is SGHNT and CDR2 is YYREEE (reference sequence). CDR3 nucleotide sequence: TGTGCCAGCAGCTTGATTGGGGGCAGGGGAAATTCACCCCTCCACTTT. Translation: CASSLIGGRGNSPLHF.

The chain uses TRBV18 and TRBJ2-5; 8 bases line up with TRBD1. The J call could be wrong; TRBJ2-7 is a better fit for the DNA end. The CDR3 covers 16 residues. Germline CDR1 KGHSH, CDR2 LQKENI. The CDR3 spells CASSPPFSTGVYEQYF. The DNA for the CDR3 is TGTGCCAGCTCACCACCTTTCTCGACAGGGGTTTACGAGCAGTACTTC.

CDR3 protein: CASHRDTSYEQYF. The DNA of the CDR3 is TGTGCCAGCCACCGGGACACTTCCTACGAGCAGTACTTC. The chain carries TRBV2 and TRBJ2-5; tentatively, D is TRBD1 (6 bases). The J call may be wrong; the DNA end is better matched by TRBJ2-7. This CDR3 comprises 13 residues. Per germline, CDR1 SNHLY and CDR2 FYNNEI.

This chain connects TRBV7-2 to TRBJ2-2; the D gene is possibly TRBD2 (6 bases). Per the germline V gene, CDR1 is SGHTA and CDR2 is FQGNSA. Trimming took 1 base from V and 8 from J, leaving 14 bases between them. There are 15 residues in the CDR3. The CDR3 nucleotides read TGTGCCAGCAGCTTAGACCCGGGAGCGAGGGGGGAGCTGTTTTTT. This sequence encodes CASSLDPGARGELFF.